These 7 T cell receptor beta chains share one sample of origin, sequenced in a study of T cells after yellow fever vaccination. Each CDR3 protein is one row after TCRdb ran MiXCR on the 5' RACE reads. The sample includes fewer than 350,000 distinct CDR3 sequences, about 4.5% seen only once; the top ten take approximately 20%. Sequencing was performed on PBMCs, taken 15 days after the yellow fever booster vaccination. These receptors came from a young man who received the YFV17D yellow fever vaccine.

This clonotype was recorded at least ten times. This chain uses TRBV20-1 with TRBJ2-5; 7 bases map to TRBD1. The V and J ends lost 6 bases and 5 bases, in that order; junction bases with no gene match: 3. The germline V gene has CDR1 DFQATT and CDR2 SNEGSKA (reference sequence). The CDR3 spans 11 residues. CDR3 loop: CSAIRGETQYF. CDR3 in DNA: TGCAGTGCAATCAGGGGGGAGACCCAGTACTTC.

The genes are TRBV6-5 and TRBJ1-4, with TRBD1 matching 7 bases. CDR3 size: 14 residues. Losses at the gene ends were 6 bases for V and 6 bases for J; bases not matched to a gene: 7. The germline gives CDR1 MNHEY, CDR2 SVGAGI. In DNA, the CDR3 is TGTGCCAGCAGATGGACAGGCAGGGATGAAAAACTGTTTTTT. Translating it yields CASRWTGRDEKLFF.

This clonotype showed up many times. The chain has TRBV7-2 and TRBJ2-1; D is unresolved. Trimming left V 5 bases short and J 8 bases short, with 7 bases between. Looked up from germline, CDR1 is SGHTA and CDR2 is FQGNSA. The CDR3 is 11 amino acids. CDR3 sequence reads: CASSAYYEQFF. In DNA form, the CDR3 reads TGTGCCAGCAGCGCATACTATGAGCAGTTCTTC.

The J gene is TRBJ1-5, the V gene TRBV7-2; tentatively, D is TRBD1 (5 bases). V was shortened by 6 bases and J by 2 bases, with 14 bases between the two germline ends. CDR1 and CDR2 (germline): SGHTA, FQGNSA. The CDR3 contains 15 residues. The CDR3 DNA reads TGTGCCAGCAGGGAGGGGCTATCGGGCAATCAGCCCCAGCATTTT. Encoded protein: CASREGLSGNQPQHF.

This clonotype was seen only a few times. The rearrangement links TRBV20-1 to TRBJ2-5, with 7 bases matching TRBD1. The germline V gene has CDR1 DFQATT and CDR2 SNEGSKA (reference sequence). The CDR3 loop spans 13 amino acids. V was pared by 6 bases and J by 0 bases, with 4 bases of the junction left unmatched. Written as DNA, the CDR3 is TGCAGTGCCAGGACAGGCCACCAAGAGACCCAGTACTTC. Translation: CSARTGHQETQYF.

This clonotype showed up many times. This chain connects TRBV28 to TRBJ1-6; 9 bases are shared with TRBD1. The J segment lost 7 bases and the V segment lost 5 bases, leaving 3 bases of the junction unmatched. Per the germline V gene, CDR1 is MDHEN and CDR2 is SYDVKM. This CDR3 comprises 14 residues. CDR3: CASSRGQGNSPLHF. The CDR3 bases are TGTGCCAGCAGTAGGGGACAGGGAAATTCACCCCTCCACTTT.

This clonotype was picked up many times. The V call is TRBV20-1, the J call TRBJ2-5; possible D gene TRBD2, 5 bases. V gave up 0 bases and J gave up 5 bases, with 13 bases separating them. Per the germline V gene, CDR1 is DFQATT and CDR2 is SNEGSKA (reference sequence). The CDR3 is made up of 14 amino acids. The CDR3 DNA reads as TGCAGTGCTAGAGATGTGGACTCGTGGGAGACCCAGTACTTC. Residues: CSARDVDSWETQYF.